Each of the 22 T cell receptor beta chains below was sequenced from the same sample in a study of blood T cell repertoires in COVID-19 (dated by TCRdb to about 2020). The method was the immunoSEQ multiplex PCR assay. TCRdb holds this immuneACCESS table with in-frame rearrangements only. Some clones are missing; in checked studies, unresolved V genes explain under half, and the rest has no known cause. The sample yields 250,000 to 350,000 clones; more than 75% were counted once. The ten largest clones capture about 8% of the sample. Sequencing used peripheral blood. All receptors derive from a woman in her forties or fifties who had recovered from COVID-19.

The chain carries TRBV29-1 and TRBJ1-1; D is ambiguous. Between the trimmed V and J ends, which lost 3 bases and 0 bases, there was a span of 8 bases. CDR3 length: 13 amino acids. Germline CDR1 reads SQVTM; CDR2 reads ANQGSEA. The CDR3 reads CSVDSPLNTEAFF. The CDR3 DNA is TGCAGCGTTGATTCCCCTTTGAACACTGAAGCTTTCTTT. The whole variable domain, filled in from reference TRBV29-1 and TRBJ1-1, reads SAVISQKPSRDICQRGTSLTIQCQVDSQVTMMFWYRQQPGQSLTLIATANQGSEATYESGFVIDKFPISRPNLTFSTLTVSNMSPEDSSIYLCSVDSPLNTEAFFGQGTRLTVV.

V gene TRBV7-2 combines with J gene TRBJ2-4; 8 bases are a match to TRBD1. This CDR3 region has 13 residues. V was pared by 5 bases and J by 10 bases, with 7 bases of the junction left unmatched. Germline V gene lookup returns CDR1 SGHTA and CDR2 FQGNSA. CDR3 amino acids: CASSADRGLIQYF. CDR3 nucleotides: TGTGCCAGCAGCGCCGACAGGGGATTAATTCAGTACTTC.

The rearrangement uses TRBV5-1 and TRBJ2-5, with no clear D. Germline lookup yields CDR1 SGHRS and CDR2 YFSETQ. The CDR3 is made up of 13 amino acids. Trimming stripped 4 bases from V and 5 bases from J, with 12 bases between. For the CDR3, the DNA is TGCGCCAGCAGCCCCCGGAGTGGTGAGACCCAGTACTTC. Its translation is CASSPRSGETQYF.

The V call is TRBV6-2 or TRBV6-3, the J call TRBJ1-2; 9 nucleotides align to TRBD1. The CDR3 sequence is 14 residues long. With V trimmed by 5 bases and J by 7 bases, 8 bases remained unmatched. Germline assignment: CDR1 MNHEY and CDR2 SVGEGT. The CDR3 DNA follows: TGTGCCAGCAGTCCACAGGGGGCCATTGGTGGCTACACCTTC. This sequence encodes CASSPQGAIGGYTF.

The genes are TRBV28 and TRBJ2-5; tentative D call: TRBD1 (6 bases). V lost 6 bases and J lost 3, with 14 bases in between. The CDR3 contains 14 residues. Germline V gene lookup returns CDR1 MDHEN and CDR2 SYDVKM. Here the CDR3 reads CASRSPGQEETQYF. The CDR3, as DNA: TGTGCCAGCAGATCTCCGGGACAAGAAGAGACCCAGTACTTC.

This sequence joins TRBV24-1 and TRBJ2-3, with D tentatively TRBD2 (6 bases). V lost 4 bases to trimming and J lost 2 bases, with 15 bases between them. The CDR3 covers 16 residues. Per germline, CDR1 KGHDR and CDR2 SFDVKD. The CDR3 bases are TGTGCCACCAGTGACCCGGGACTGGCACCCACAGATACGCAGTATTTT. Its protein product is CATSDPGLAPTDTQYF.

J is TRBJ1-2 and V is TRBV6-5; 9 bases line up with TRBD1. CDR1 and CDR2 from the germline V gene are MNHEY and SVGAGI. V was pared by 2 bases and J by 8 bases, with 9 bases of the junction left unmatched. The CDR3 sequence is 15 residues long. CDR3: CASSYTNTGGKGYTF. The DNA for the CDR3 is TGTGCCAGCAGTTACACGAATACAGGGGGCAAAGGCTACACCTTC.

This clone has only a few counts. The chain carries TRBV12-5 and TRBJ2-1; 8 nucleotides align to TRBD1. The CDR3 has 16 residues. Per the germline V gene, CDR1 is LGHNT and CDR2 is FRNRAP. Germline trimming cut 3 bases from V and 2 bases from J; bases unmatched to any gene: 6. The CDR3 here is CASGLGGQGAYNEQFF. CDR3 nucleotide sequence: TGTGCTAGTGGTTTAGGAGGACAGGGAGCCTACAATGAGCAGTTCTTC.

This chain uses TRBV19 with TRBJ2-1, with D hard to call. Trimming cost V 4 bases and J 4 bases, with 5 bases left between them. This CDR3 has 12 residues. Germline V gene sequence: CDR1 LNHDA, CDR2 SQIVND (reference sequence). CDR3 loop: CASSTPYNEQFF. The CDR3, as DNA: TGTGCCAGTAGTACCCCTTACAATGAGCAGTTCTTC.

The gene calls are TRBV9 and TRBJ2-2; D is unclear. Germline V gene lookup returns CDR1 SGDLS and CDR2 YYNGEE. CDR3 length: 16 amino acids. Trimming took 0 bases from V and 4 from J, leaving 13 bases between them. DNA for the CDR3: TGTGCCAGCAGCGTAGCTACGAGCGCGGCCACCGGGGAGCTGTTTTTT. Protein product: CASSVATSAATGELFF.

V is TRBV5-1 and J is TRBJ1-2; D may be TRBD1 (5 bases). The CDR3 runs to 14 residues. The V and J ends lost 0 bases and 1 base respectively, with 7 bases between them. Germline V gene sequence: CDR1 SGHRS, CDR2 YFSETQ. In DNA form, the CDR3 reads TGCGCCAGCAGCTTGGTTCAGGGTAACTATGGCTACACCTTC. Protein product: CASSLVQGNYGYTF.

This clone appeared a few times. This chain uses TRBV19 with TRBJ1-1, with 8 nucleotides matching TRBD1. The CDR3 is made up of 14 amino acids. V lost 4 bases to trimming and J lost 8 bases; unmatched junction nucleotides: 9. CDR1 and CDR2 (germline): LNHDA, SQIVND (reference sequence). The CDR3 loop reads CASSTRDRRGEAFF. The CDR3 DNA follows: TGTGCCAGTAGTACCCGGGACAGGAGGGGCGAAGCTTTCTTT.

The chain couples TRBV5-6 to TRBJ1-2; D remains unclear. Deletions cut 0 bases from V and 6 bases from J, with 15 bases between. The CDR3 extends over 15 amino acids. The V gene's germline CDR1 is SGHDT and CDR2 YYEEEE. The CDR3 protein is CASSLALYGANGYTF. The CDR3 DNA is TGTGCCAGCAGCTTGGCTTTGTACGGAGCAAATGGCTACACCTTC.

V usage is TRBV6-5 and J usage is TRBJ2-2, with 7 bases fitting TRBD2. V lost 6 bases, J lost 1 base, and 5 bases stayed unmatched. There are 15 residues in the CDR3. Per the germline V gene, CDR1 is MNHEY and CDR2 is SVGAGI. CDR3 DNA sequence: TGTGCCAGCAGCCCGTCGGGGGGGAACACCGGGGAGCTGTTTTTT. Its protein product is CASSPSGGNTGELFF.

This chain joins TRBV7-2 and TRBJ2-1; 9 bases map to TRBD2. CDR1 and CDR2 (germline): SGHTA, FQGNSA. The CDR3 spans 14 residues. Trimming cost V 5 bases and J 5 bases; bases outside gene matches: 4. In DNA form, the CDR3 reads TGTGCCAGCAGCCCGGGACTAGCCCACAATGAGCAGTTCTTC. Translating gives CASSPGLAHNEQFF. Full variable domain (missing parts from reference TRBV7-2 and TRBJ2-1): GAGVSQSPSNKVTEKGKDVELRCDPISGHTALYWYRQSLGQGLEFLIYFQGNSAPDKSGLPSDRFSAERTGGSVSTLTIQRTQQEDSAVYLCASSPGLAHNEQFFGPGTRLTVL.

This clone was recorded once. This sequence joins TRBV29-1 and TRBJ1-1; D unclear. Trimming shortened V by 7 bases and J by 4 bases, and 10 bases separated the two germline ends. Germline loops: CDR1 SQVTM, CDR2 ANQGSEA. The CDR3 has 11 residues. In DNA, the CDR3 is TGCAGCGCCGTTTCGGTCACTGAAGCTTTCTTT. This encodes CSAVSVTEAFF.

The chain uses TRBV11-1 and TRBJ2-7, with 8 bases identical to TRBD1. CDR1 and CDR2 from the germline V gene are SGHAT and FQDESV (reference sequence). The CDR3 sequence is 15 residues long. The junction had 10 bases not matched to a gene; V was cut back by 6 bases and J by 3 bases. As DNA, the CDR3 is TGTGCCAGCAGTCCCCGAGACAGGGGTTTCTACGAGCAGTACTTC. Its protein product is CASSPRDRGFYEQYF.

For the CDR3, the DNA is TGCGCCAGCAGCTTAGGGGATAGGGGCAATCAGCCCCAGCATTTT. Its protein is CASSLGDRGNQPQHF. The V call is TRBV5-1, the J call TRBJ1-5; tentatively, D is TRBD1 (5 bases). V shed 2 bases and J shed 2 bases, with 11 bases lying between them. The CDR3 spans 15 residues. The germline V gene encodes CDR1 SGHRS and CDR2 YFSETQ.

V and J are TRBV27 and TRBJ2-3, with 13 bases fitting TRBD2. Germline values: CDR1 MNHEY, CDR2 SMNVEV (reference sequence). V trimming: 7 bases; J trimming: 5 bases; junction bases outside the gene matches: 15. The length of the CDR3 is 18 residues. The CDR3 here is CASKLAGGPSVIRDTQYF. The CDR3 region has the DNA TGTGCCAGCAAACTAGCGGGGGGGCCGTCGGTCATTAGAGATACGCAGTATTTT.

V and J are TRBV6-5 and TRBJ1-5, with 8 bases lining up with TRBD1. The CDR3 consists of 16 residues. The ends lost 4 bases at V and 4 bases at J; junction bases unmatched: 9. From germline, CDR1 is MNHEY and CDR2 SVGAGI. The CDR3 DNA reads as TGTGCCAGCAGTTCCGACCCGACAGGGGAAAATCAGCCCCAGCATTTT. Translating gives CASSSDPTGENQPQHF.

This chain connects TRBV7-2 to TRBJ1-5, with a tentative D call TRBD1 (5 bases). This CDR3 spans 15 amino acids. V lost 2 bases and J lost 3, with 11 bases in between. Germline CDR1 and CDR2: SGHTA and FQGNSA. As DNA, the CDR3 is TGTGCCAGCAGCTTAATGCCAGGGCCCAATCAGCCCCAGCATTTT. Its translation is CASSLMPGPNQPQHF. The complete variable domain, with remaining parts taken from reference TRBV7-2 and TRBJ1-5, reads GAGVSQSPSNKVTEKGKDVELRCDPISGHTALYWYRQSLGQGLEFLIYFQGNSAPDKSGLPSDRFSAERTGGSVSTLTIQRTQQEDSAVYLCASSLMPGPNQPQHFGDGTRLSIL.

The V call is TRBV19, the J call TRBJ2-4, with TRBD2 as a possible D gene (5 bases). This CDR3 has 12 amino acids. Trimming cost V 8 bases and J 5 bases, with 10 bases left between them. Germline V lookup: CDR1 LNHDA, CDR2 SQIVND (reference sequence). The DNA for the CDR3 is TGTGCCAGTGAGGGTCGAGAAAACATTCAGTACTTC. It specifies CASEGRENIQYF. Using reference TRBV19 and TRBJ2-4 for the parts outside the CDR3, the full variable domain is DGGITQSPKYLFRKEGQNVTLSCEQNLNHDAMYWYRQDPGQGLRLIYYSQIVNDFQKGDIAEGYSVSREKKESFPLTVTSAQKNPTAFYLCASEGRENIQYFGAGTRLSVL.